This TCR beta chain derives from a study of cytomegalovirus exposure and HLA in healthy donors. Healthy bone marrow donors formed the donor group. This clone showed up just once. Its antigen remains unidentified. Overall study results and limits: In a later analysis, CMV-associated beta chains were mostly HLA-associated, it appeared. What was likely a sequencing artifact was a cluster of highly shared sequence variants. V- and J-gene trimming of TCR beta was linked (in a later analysis) to a missense DCLRE1C variant.

With 60 Vbeta and 13 Jbeta primers, the PCR was carried out. Using immunoSEQ multiplex PCR, the repertoire was profiled, and TCRdb retains in-frame clones only, with some absent. Found here are about 100,000 clones, about three quarters of them singletons; the top ten hold about 7%. Sequenced sample: PBMCs. The origin of this receptor is a man aged 50 to 59 in good health and CMV-seropositive.

The CDR3 bases are TGTGCCACCAGCAACGCTAAAGCGGGGGTGAACATTCAGTACTTC. It encodes CATSNAKAGVNIQYF. The chain joins TRBV15 to TRBJ2-4; 8 nucleotides match TRBD2. Germline lookup yields CDR1 LNHNV and CDR2 YYDKDF (reference sequence). J gave up 7 bases and V 4 bases, and 9 bases lay outside the gene matches. The CDR3 totals 15 residues. The whole variable domain, remainder taken from reference TRBV15 and TRBJ2-4, is DAMVIQNPRYQVTQFGKPVTLSCSQTLNHNVMYWYQQKSSQAPKLLFHYYDKDFNNEADTPDNFQSRRPNTSFCFLDIRSPGLGDTAMYLCATSNAKAGVNIQYFGAGTRLSVL.